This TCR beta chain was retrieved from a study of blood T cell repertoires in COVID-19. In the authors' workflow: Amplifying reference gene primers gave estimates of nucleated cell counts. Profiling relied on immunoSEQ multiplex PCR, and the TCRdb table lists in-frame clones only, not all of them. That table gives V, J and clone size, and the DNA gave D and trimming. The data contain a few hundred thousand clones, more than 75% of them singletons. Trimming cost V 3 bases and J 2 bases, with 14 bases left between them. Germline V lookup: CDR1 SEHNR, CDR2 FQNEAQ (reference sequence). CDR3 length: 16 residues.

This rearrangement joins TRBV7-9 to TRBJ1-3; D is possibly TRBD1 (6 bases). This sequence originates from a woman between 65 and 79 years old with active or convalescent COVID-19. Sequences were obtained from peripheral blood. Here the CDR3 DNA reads TGTGCCAGCAGCTTTCGAGGGACAATCGCTGGAAACACCATATATTTT. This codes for CASSFRGTIAGNTIYF.